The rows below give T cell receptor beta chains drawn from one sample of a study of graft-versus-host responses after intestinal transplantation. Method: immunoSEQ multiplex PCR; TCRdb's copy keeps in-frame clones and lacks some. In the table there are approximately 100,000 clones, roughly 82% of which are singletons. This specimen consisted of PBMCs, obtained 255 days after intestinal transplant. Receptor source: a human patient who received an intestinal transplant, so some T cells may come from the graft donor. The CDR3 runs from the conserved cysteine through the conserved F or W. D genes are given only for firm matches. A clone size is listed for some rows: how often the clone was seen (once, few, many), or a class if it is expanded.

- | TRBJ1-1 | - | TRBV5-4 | TGTGCCAGCAGCCTGGAGGTCTTGGAAGCTTTCTTT | CASSLEVLEAFF
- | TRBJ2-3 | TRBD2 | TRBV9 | TGTGCCAGCAGCCCGAGACTAGCGGGAGGGGCAGATACGCAGTATTTT | CASSPRLAGGADTQYF
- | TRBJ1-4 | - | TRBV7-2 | TGTGCCAGCAGCTTAGAGGGCAGGGGCTATGAAAAACTGTTTTTT | CASSLEGRGYEKLFF
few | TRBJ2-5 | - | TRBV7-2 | TGTGCCAGCAGCTTGGGACTGGGCGGTCAGTACCAAGAGACCCAGTACTTC | CASSLGLGGQYQETQYF
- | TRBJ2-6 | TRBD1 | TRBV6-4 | TGTGCCAGCAGTGGGACAGGGGGCTCTGGGGCCAACGTCCTGACTTTC | CASSGTGGSGANVLTF
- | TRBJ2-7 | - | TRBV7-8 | TGTGCCAGCAGCCCAGGGACACACTACGAGCAGTACTTC | CASSPGTHYEQYF
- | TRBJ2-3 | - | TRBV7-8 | TGTGCCAGCAGCTTAGGCGGCGGACTTAGCACAGATACGCAGTATTTT | CASSLGGGLSTDTQYF
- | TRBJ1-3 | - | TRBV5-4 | TGTGCCAGCAGCTTAGGACGGGGATCTGGAAACACCATATATTTT | CASSLGRGSGNTIYF
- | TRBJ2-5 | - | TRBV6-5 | TGTGCCAGCAGTTACTCCCGGGAGCAAGAGACCCAGTACTTC | CASSYSREQETQYF
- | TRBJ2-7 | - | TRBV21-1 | TGTGCCAGCAGCAAAAGCCAGGGGACGACTTACGAGCAGTACTTC | CASSKSQGTTYEQYF
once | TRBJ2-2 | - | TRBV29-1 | TGCAGCGTTGGGTTCTCGGGGATTGGGACCGGGGAGCTGTTTTTT | CSVGFSGIGTGELFF
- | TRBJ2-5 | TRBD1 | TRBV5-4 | TGTGCCAGCAGCGGGACAGGGGTACCCCAAGAGACCCAGTACTTC | CASSGTGVPQETQYF
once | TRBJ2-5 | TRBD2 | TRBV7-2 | TGTGCCAGCAGCCGGGGGGGGGAAACCCAGTACTTC | CASSRGGETQYF
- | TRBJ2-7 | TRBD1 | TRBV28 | TGTGCCAGCAGTTGGGGGACAGGACCTTCCTACGAGCAGTACTTC | CASSWGTGPSYEQYF
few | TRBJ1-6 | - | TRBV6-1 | TGTGCCAGCAGTGAAGCGCTGGGGGCGGGGAATTCACCCCTCCACTTT | CASSEALGAGNSPLHF
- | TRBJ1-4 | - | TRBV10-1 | TGCGCCAGCGGGGTGGAGTCGGATAATGAAAAACTGTTTTTT | CASGVESDNEKLFF
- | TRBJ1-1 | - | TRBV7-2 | TGTGCCAGCAGCTTATTGGGGGACACAAACACTGAAGCTTTCTTT | CASSLLGDTNTEAFF
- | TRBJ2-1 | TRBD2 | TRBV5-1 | TGCGCCAGCAGCTTGGGAGCGGGGGGGAGCTCCTACAATGAGCAGTTCTTC | CASSLGAGGSSYNEQFF
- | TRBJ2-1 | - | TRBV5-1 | TGCGCCAGCAGCCCCCCGACCGGCTGGGATGAGCAGTTCTTC | CASSPPTGWDEQFF
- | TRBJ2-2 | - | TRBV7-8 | TGTGCCAGCAGCTGGCGGAACAGGGCCTTCGCGAACACCGGGGAGCTGTTTTTT | CASSWRNRAFANTGELFF
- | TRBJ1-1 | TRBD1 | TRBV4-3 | TGCGCCAGCAGCCAAGCCACGATAACCAAAAAGGGACAGGAAGCTTTCTTT | CASSQATITKKGQEAFF
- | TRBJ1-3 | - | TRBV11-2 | TGTGCCAGCAGCGAGGGACCTAGTGGAAACACCATATATTTT | CASSEGPSGNTIYF
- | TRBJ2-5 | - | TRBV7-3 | TGTGCCAGCAGCTTGACCCTCCAAGAGACCCAGTACTTC | CASSLTLQETQYF
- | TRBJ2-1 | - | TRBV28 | TGTGCCAGCAGTTTATATCATGAGCAGTTCTTC | CASSLYHEQFF
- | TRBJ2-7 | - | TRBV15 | TGTGCCACCAGCCCGGGACTCTACGAGCAGTACTTC | CATSPGLYEQYF
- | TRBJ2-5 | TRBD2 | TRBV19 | TGTGCCAGTAGTATAGACGCGACTAGCGGGGGGGCCGAGACCCAGTACTTC | CASSIDATSGGAETQYF
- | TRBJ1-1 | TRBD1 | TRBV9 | TGTGCCAGCAGCCATCCTACGGGACAGCTGAACACTGAAGCTTTCTTT | CASSHPTGQLNTEAFF
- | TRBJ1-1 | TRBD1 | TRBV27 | TGTGCCAGCAGTTTGGGGACAGGGGGCACTGAAGCTTTCTTT | CASSLGTGGTEAFF
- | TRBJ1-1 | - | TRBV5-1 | TGCGCCAGCAGCTTCCGGGGCGCGGGGAACACTGAAGCTTTCTTT | CASSFRGAGNTEAFF